Described below is a single T cell receptor (beta chain) sequence and its context. These data are taken from a study of CD8 T cells in Susac syndrome. Random hexamers served to reverse transcribe roughly 0.5 to 1 ug RNA. A single record per CDR3 protein comes from TCRdb applying MiXCR to the immunoSEQ multiplex PCR reads. The sample consists of hundreds of thousands of distinct CDR3 sequences, 89% of them appearing once. This CDR3 spans 13 amino acids. Germline CDR1 reads SQVTM; CDR2 reads ANQGSEA. V lost 4 bases, J lost 0 bases, and 8 bases lay in between. The sequencing sample was made of CD8+ T cells from PBMCs. This clonotype originated in a human donor with multiple sclerosis. V and J are TRBV29-1 and TRBJ2-3, with D uncertain. The CDR3 sequence is CSVVDHSTDTQYF. CDR3 DNA: TGCAGCGTTGTGGATCATAGCACAGATACGCAGTATTTT.